The 18 T cell receptor beta chains presented below share a single source sample, sequenced in a study of OX40 agonist ivuxolimab in advanced cancers. Assay: immunoSEQ multiplex PCR; the TCRdb copy retains only in-frame clones and omits some. The data hold some 21,000 clones, with roughly three quarters observed a single time. This sample comprised CD4+ or CD8+ T cells sorted from blood, obtained in a trial of the OX40 agonist ivuxolimab. The receptor set was obtained from an adult with an advanced solid tumor such as melanoma, head and neck, liver or kidney cancer.

Here the CDR3 DNA reads TGTGCCAGCAGCTTAGGGGACAGGGGCTATGGCTACACCTTC. It codes for CASSLGDRGYGYTF. This sequence joins TRBV7-9 and TRBJ1-2; 10 bases fit TRBD1. This CDR3 spans 14 amino acids. The V segment lost 1 base and the J segment 4 bases; nucleotides outside the gene matches: 0. The germline CDR1 and CDR2 sequences are SEHNR and FQNEAQ (reference sequence).

This clone was detected a few times. Other DNA variants within this sample encode the same CDR3. The rearrangement links TRBV4-1 to TRBJ2-7; TRBD2 matches 8 bases. The CDR3 spans 15 residues. Looked up from germline, CDR1 is MGHRA and CDR2 is YSYEKL. V was pared by 0 bases and J by 2 bases, with 3 bases of the junction left unmatched. This CDR3 is CASSQEGGRTYEQYF. The CDR3 bases are TGCGCCAGCAGCCAAGAGGGCGGGAGGACCTACGAGCAGTACTTC.

The V and J genes are TRBV18 and TRBJ2-7; 10 bases fit TRBD1. V gave up 2 bases and J gave up 4 bases; unmatched junction bases: 2. The CDR3 runs 14 residues. The germline gives CDR1 KGHSH, CDR2 LQKENI. The CDR3 reads CASSPGTGVYEQYF. The CDR3 bases are TGTGCCAGCTCACCAGGGACAGGGGTGTACGAGCAGTACTTC.

V gene TRBV7-6 combines with J gene TRBJ2-1, with a weak D call TRBD1 (6 bases). The germline V gene encodes CDR1 SGHVS and CDR2 FNYEAQ. V was shortened by 4 bases and J by 2 bases, with 12 bases between the two germline ends. This CDR3 is 15 amino acids long. CDR3 sequence reads: CASSSGTRTYNEQFF. The CDR3 coding sequence is TGTGCCAGCAGCTCCGGGACAAGGACCTACAATGAGCAGTTCTTC.

This clone qualifies as medium-sized. The J gene is TRBJ1-5, the V gene TRBV28; perhaps TRBD1 as D (6 bases). V shed 6 bases and J shed 4 bases, with 16 bases lying between them. The V gene's germline CDR1 is MDHEN and CDR2 SYDVKM. CDR3 length: 15 residues. CDR3 sequence (DNA): TGTGCCAGCAGCTTCAAACAGGGTGGAAATCAGCCCCAGCATTTT. Protein sequence: CASSFKQGGNQPQHF.

Here the CDR3 DNA reads TGTGCCAGCAGACTTGATGGGGGGGTACTATACAATGAGCAGTTCTTC. Protein: CASRLDGGVLYNEQFF. The chain joins TRBV27 to TRBJ2-1; 7 bases align to TRBD2. Germline trimming cut 6 bases from V and 4 bases from J; bases unmatched to any gene: 12. The CDR3 length is 16 residues. CDR1 is MNHEY, CDR2 SMNVEV, per germline (reference sequence).

CDR3 coding DNA: TGTGCCAGCAGCGTAGCTAGGACAACAACCTCCTACAATGAGCAGTTCTTC. Translated: CASSVARTTTSYNEQFF. This chain uses TRBV9 with TRBJ2-1, with D perhaps matching TRBD1 (5 bases). This CDR3 comprises 17 residues. Germline loops: CDR1 SGDLS, CDR2 YYNGEE. V lost 0 bases and J 0 bases, leaving 13 bases between the germline ends.

The rearrangement links TRBV30 to TRBJ2-2, with D hard to call. This CDR3 is 13 amino acids long. The germline V gene has CDR1 GTSNPN and CDR2 SVGIG (reference sequence). V was clipped by 1 base and J by 1 base, with 4 bases between them. The CDR3 protein is CAWSELNTGELFF. The CDR3 DNA follows: TGTGCCTGGAGTGAACTGAACACCGGGGAGCTGTTTTTT.

This clone appeared once. The rearrangement uses TRBV11-3 and TRBJ2-1, with D unclear. Germline loops: CDR1 SGHNT, CDR2 YENEEA. V was pared by 5 bases and J by 6 bases, with 17 bases between. The CDR3 runs 15 residues. In nucleotides, the CDR3 is TGTGCCAGCAGCCTCACCGGGCAGCAAGCCAATGAGCAGTTCTTC. This sequence encodes CASSLTGQQANEQFF.

The chain joins TRBV5-4 to TRBJ1-1; D gene uncertain. Germline CDR1 is SGHNT and CDR2 is YYREEE (reference sequence). This CDR3 region has 13 residues. Trimming stripped 0 bases from V and 0 bases from J, with 3 bases between. This CDR3 reads CASSLEMNTEAFF. Written as DNA, the CDR3 is TGTGCCAGCAGCTTGGAGATGAACACTGAAGCTTTCTTT.

Here the CDR3 DNA reads TGTGCCAGCAGCCCCACGGGAAGACCCCCCTACGAGCAGTACTTC. Protein sequence: CASSPTGRPPYEQYF. The rearrangement uses TRBV13 and TRBJ2-7; a weak D match, TRBD2 (5 bases). Germline V gives CDR1 PRHDT, CDR2 FYEKMQ (reference sequence). This CDR3 spans 15 amino acids. V lost 5 bases, J lost 2 bases, and 16 bases lay in between.

J is TRBJ1-2 and V is TRBV6-6; D not resolved. The CDR3 length is 13 residues. From germline, CDR1 is MNHNY and CDR2 SVGAGI (reference sequence). The V gene lost 5 bases and the J gene lost 12 bases, with 19 bases spanning the gap. The CDR3 coding sequence is TGTGCCAGCAGTCAACCGACGTCGGTTGTGGACACCTTC. It yields the protein CASSQPTSVVDTF.

Relative to its sample, this clone is medium-sized. The chain uses TRBV6-1 and TRBJ1-3; D may be TRBD1 (6 bases). CDR1 and CDR2 (germline): MNHNS, SASEGT. This CDR3 comprises 15 residues. The germline V and J ends were trimmed by 3 bases and 4 bases, with 13 bases remaining between them. CDR3 in amino acids: CASSDGTPAGNTIYF. As DNA, the CDR3 is TGTGCCAGCAGTGATGGGACACCAGCAGGAAACACCATATATTTT.

The rearrangement links TRBV11-2 to TRBJ2-7, with unresolved D. Per the germline V gene, CDR1 is SGHAT and CDR2 is FQNNGV. Trimming removed 3 bases from V and 7 bases from J, with 13 bases in between. This CDR3 has 13 amino acids. The CDR3 DNA sequence: TGTGCCAGCAGCTTCGACACCCTGGGGGAGCAGTACTTC. Translating it yields CASSFDTLGEQYF.

V gene TRBV4-3 combines with J gene TRBJ2-2; TRBD2 agrees at 9 bases. Losses at the gene ends were 0 bases for V and 7 bases for J; bases not matched to a gene: 9. This CDR3 has 17 residues. Germline assignment: CDR1 LGHNA and CDR2 YSLEER. In DNA, the CDR3 is TGCGCCAGCAGCCAAGAGGCCGCTAGCGGGAATATCGGGGAGCTGTTTTTT. Its protein product is CASSQEAASGNIGELFF.

Here the CDR3 reads CASSYSPDTGSEQYF. CDR3 DNA sequence: TGTGCCAGCAGTTACAGCCCTGACACGGGAAGCGAGCAGTACTTC. The chain joins TRBV27 to TRBJ2-7; weak D call: TRBD2 (5 bases). The CDR3 spans 15 residues. Germline V lookup: CDR1 MNHEY, CDR2 SMNVEV (reference sequence). Trimming pared 4 bases from V and 6 bases from J, leaving 19 bases between.

This clone was seen a handful of times. The V gene is TRBV10-3, the J gene TRBJ2-7; 7 nucleotides line up with TRBD1. V gave up 2 bases and J gave up 7 bases; unmatched junction bases: 11. The CDR3 length is 15 residues. Per germline, CDR1 ENHRY and CDR2 SYGVKD. The CDR3 loop is CAISEDRDVLGEQYF. The CDR3 DNA sequence: TGTGCCATCAGTGAGGACAGGGATGTCTTGGGGGAGCAGTACTTC.

The J gene is TRBJ2-3, the V gene TRBV4-2; 16 positions match TRBD2. Germline loops: CDR1 LGHNA, CDR2 YNFKEQ. The length of the CDR3 is 20 residues. The junction had 14 bases not matched to a gene; V was cut back by 5 bases and J by 3 bases. CDR3 in DNA: TGTGCCAGCAGCTACCCAGGAGGGACTAGCGGGGGGGCCGCTACAGATACGCAGTATTTT. This encodes CASSYPGGTSGGAATDTQYF.